The rows below give T cell receptor beta chains drawn from one sample of a study of CD8+ T cells in alopecia areata. The protocol was immunoSEQ multiplex PCR, while the TCRdb copy is restricted to in-frame clones and leaves out a portion. The sample shows approximately 170,000 clones, around 60% of them seen only once. This sample comprised CD4+ T cells sorted from blood, obtained at week 24, from a patient treated with tofacitinib. The receptors derive from a human donor with alopecia areata. CDR3s include the opening cysteine and the closing phenylalanine or tryptophan. D genes are given only for firm matches. Part of the rows lack a size; the others show once, few, many or a class for expanded clones.

j_call: TRBJ1-1; d_call: TRBD1; clone_size: .; v_call: TRBV29-1; cdr3_nt: TGCAGCGGGGACACAGGGGGCACTGAAGCTTTCTTT; cdr3_aa: CSGDTGGTEAFF
j_call: TRBJ1-5; d_call: TRBD1; clone_size: .; v_call: TRBV27; cdr3_nt: TGTGCCAGCAGTCTGACAGGGTATAGCAATCAGCCCCAGCATTTT; cdr3_aa: CASSLTGYSNQPQHF
j_call: TRBJ1-2; d_call: TRBD1; clone_size: few; v_call: TRBV29-1; cdr3_nt: TGCAGCGTGAGACGGGACAGCGCTAACTATGGCTACACCTTC; cdr3_aa: CSVRRDSANYGYTF
j_call: TRBJ2-2; d_call: .; clone_size: few; v_call: TRBV30; cdr3_nt: TGTGCCTGGAGTGTACTGACCGCAGGAACCGGGGAGCTGTTTTTT; cdr3_aa: CAWSVLTAGTGELFF
j_call: TRBJ2-3; d_call: TRBD1; clone_size: .; v_call: TRBV5-1; cdr3_nt: TGCGCCAGCAGCCCGGACAGGATCACAGATACGCAGTATTTT; cdr3_aa: CASSPDRITDTQYF
j_call: TRBJ1-2; d_call: .; clone_size: .; v_call: TRBV7-9; cdr3_nt: TGTGCCAGCAGCTTGAGGGGCAGGGGCTATGGCTACACCTTC; cdr3_aa: CASSLRGRGYGYTF
j_call: TRBJ1-6; d_call: .; clone_size: .; v_call: TRBV28; cdr3_nt: TGTGCCAGCAGTTACCACGGAGGCGCTAATTCACCCCTCCACTTT; cdr3_aa: CASSYHGGANSPLHF
j_call: TRBJ1-1; d_call: .; clone_size: once; v_call: TRBV10-2; cdr3_nt: TGCGCCAGCAGTGTTGGGGTCCTGAACACTGAAGCTTTCTTT; cdr3_aa: CASSVGVLNTEAFF
j_call: TRBJ2-3; d_call: TRBD2; clone_size: .; v_call: TRBV18; cdr3_nt: TGTGCCAGCTCACCCCTAGCGGGGGCAACTAGCACAGATACGCAGTATTTT; cdr3_aa: CASSPLAGATSTDTQYF
j_call: TRBJ1-2; d_call: .; clone_size: .; v_call: TRBV29-1; cdr3_nt: TGCAGCGTTGTGGACAACTATGGCTACACCTTC; cdr3_aa: CSVVDNYGYTF
j_call: TRBJ2-5; d_call: .; clone_size: .; v_call: TRBV30; cdr3_nt: TGTGCCTGCTCGGGGAGTTTGCTACAGTACTTC; cdr3_aa: CACSGSLLQYF